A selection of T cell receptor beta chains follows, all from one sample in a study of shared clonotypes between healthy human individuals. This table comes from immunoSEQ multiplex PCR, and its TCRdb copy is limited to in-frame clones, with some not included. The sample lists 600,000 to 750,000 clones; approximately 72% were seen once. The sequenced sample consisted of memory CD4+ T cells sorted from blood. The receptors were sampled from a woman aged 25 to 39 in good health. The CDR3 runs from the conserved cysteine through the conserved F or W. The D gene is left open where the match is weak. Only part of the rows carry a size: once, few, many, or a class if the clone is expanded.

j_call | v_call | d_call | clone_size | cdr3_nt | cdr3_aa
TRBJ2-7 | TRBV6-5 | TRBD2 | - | TGTGCCAGCAGTTACGGTCGGGCTAGCGGACTGTACGAGCAGTACTTC | CASSYGRASGLYEQYF
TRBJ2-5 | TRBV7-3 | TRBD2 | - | TGTGCCAGCAGCTTAGTAGCGGGAGGGGCATGGGAGACCCAGTACTTC | CASSLVAGGAWETQYF
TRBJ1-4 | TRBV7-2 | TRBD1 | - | TGTGCCAGCAGCACGGACAGGGGTGGCGAAAAACTGTTTTTT | CASSTDRGGEKLFF
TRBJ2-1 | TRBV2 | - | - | TGTGCCAGCACTTCTTCGCGGGGCACCTACAATGAGCAGTTCTTC | CASTSSRGTYNEQFF
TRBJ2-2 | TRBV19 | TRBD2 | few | TGTGCCAGTAGTAACCCTAGCGGGTTTGGGGAGCTGTTTTTT | CASSNPSGFGELFF
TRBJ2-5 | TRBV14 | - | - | TGTGCCAGCAGCCTCGCCGGACGATCAAGGTGGGAGACCCAGTACTTC | CASSLAGRSRWETQYF
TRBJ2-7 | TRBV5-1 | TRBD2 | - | TGCGCCAGCAGGCTGGGACTAGCGGGAGGTAGCGAGCAGTACTTC | CASRLGLAGGSEQYF
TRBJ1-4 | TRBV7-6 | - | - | TGTGCCAGCAGCGGCCCGGGACGGAAATCTAATGAAAAACTGTTTTTT | CASSGPGRKSNEKLFF
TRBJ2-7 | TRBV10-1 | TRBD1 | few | TGCGCCAGCAGCAAGACCGGGACAGGGCTCCACGAGCAGTACTTC | CASSKTGTGLHEQYF
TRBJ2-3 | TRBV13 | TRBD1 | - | TGTGCCAGCAGACCTACAGGGGTGAGCACAGATACGCAGTATTTT | CASRPTGVSTDTQYF
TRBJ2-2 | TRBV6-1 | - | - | TGTGCCAGCAGTGAAGCGGTCCGACTACACGCGGGCACCGGGGAGCTGTTTTTT | CASSEAVRLHAGTGELFF